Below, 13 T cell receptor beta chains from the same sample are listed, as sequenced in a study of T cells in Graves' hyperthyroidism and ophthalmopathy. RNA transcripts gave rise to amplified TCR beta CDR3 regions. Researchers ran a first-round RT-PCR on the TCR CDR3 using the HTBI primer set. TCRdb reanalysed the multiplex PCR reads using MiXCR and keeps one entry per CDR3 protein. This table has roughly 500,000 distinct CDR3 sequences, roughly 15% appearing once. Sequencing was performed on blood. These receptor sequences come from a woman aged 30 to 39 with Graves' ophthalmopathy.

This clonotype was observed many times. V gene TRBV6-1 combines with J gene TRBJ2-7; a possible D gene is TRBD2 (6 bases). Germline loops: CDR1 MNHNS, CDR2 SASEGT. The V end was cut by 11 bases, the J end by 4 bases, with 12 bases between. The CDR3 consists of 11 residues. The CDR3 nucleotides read TGTGCCGCGGGAAGGCTTTACGAGCAGTACTTC. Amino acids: CAAGRLYEQYF.

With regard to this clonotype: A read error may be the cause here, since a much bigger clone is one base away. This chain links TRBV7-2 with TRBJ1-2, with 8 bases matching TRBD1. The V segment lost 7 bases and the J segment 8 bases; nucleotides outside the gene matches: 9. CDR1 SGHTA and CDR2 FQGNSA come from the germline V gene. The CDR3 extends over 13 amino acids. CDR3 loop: CASNSTGGGGYTF. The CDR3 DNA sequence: TGTGCCAGCAACTCCACAGGGGGTGGCGGCTACACCTTC.

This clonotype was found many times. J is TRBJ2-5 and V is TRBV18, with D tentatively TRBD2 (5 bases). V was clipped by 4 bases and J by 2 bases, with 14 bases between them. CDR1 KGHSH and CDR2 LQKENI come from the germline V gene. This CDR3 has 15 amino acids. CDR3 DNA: TGTGCCAGCTCACGGCTACACGGGGAACAAGAGACCCAGTACTTC. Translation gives CASSRLHGEQETQYF.

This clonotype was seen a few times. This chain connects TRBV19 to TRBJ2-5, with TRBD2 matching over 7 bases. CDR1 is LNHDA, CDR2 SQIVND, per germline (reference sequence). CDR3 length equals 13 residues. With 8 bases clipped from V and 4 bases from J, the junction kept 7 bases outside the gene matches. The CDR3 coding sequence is TGTGCCAGTCGGACGGGAGGAGGAGAGACCCAGTACTTC. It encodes CASRTGGGETQYF.

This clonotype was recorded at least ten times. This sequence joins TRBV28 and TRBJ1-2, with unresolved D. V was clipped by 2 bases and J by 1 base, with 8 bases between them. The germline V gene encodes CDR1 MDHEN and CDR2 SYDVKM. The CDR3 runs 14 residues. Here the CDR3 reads CASSLGHNNYGYTF. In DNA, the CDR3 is TGTGCCAGCAGTTTAGGGCACAATAACTATGGCTACACCTTC.

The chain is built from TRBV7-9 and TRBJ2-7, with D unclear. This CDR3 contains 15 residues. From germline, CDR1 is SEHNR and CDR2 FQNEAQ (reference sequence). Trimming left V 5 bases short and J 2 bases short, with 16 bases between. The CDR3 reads CASSLRDTTTYEQYF. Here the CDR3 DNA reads TGTGCCAGCAGCCTGAGAGACACGACGACCTACGAGCAGTACTTC.

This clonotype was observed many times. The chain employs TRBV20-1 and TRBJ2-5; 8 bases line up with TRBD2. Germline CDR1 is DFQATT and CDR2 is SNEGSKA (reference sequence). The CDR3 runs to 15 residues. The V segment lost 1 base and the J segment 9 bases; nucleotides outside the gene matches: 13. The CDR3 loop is CSARVRGAGMLAQYF. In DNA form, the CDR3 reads TGCAGTGCTAGAGTGCGGGGGGCAGGGATGCTGGCCCAGTACTTC.

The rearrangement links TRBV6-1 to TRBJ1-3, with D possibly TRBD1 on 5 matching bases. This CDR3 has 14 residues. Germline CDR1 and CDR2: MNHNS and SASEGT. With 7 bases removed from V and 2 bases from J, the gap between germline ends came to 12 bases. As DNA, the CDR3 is TGTGCCAGCACCCAGGGTTGGGCTGGAAACACCATATATTTT. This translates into CASTQGWAGNTIYF.

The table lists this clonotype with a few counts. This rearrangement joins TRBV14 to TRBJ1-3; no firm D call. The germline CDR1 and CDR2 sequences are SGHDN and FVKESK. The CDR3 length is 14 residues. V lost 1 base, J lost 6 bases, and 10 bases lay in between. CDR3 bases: TGTGCCAGCAGCCAAGTCCCTTGGGAAAACACCATATATTTT. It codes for CASSQVPWENTIYF.

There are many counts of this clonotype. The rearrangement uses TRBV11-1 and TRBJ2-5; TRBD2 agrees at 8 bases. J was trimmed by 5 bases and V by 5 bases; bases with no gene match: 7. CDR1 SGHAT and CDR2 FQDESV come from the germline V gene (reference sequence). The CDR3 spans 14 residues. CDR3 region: CASSLAGTRETQYF. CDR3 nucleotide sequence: TGTGCCAGCAGCCTCGCCGGGACTAGGGAGACCCAGTACTTC.

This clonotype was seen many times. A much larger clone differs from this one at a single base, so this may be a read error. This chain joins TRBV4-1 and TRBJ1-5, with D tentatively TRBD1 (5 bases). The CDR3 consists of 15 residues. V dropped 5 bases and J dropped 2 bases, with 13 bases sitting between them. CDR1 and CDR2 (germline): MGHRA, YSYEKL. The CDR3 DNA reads TGCGCCAGCAGCTATACGGGAGGGGGCAATCAGCCCCAGCATTTT. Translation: CASSYTGGGNQPQHF.

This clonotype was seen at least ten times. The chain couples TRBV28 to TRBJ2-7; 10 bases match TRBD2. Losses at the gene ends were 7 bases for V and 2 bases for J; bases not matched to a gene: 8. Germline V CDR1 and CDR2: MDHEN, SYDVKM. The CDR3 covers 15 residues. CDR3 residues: CASTSTSGIPYEQYF. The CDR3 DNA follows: TGTGCCAGCACCTCAACTAGCGGGATCCCCTACGAGCAGTACTTC.

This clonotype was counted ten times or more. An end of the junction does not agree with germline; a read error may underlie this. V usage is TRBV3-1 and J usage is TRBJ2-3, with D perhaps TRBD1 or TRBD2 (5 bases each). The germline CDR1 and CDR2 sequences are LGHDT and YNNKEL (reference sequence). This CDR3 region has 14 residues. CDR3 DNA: TGCGCCAGCAGCCAAGGGGACAGCACAGATACGCAGTATTTT. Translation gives CASSQGDSTDTQYF.